This TCR beta chain was recorded in a study of T cells after posttransplantation cyclophosphamide. As for this clone: What it binds is unknown.

Overall study findings and caveats: Later post-transplant blood repertoires were often dominated by donor CD8+ memory clones. Blood and skin or GI T cell repertoires showed limited TRB overlap. After PTCy, TRB diversity resembled that of CNI/methotrexate controls.

Control samples came 1 year after myeloablative marrow transplants with methotrexate plus calcineurin inhibitor. Some clones are missing from TCRdb's copy, which holds only in-frame ones; the method was immunoSEQ multiplex PCR. The sample carries around 15,000 clones, approximately 81% recorded once. The source is a female patient between 18 and 30 years old who received an allogeneic stem cell transplant from an unrelated donor, was CMV-positive, and had acute and chronic GVHD. Some T cells may be provided by the graft donor. The source material was PBMCs, sampled after allogeneic stem cell transplant with calcineurin inhibitor and methotrexate.

As DNA, the CDR3 is TGCGCCAGCAGCCAAGCGGGGGGACTAGCGGCAAACACCGGGGAGCTGTTTTTT. Protein sequence: CASSQAGGLAANTGELFF. The rearrangement uses TRBV4-1 and TRBJ2-2, with 11 nucleotides matching TRBD2. Germline assignment: CDR1 MGHRA and CDR2 YSYEKL. V dropped 1 base and J dropped 2; count of bases not matched to a gene: 6. CDR3 length equals 18 residues.